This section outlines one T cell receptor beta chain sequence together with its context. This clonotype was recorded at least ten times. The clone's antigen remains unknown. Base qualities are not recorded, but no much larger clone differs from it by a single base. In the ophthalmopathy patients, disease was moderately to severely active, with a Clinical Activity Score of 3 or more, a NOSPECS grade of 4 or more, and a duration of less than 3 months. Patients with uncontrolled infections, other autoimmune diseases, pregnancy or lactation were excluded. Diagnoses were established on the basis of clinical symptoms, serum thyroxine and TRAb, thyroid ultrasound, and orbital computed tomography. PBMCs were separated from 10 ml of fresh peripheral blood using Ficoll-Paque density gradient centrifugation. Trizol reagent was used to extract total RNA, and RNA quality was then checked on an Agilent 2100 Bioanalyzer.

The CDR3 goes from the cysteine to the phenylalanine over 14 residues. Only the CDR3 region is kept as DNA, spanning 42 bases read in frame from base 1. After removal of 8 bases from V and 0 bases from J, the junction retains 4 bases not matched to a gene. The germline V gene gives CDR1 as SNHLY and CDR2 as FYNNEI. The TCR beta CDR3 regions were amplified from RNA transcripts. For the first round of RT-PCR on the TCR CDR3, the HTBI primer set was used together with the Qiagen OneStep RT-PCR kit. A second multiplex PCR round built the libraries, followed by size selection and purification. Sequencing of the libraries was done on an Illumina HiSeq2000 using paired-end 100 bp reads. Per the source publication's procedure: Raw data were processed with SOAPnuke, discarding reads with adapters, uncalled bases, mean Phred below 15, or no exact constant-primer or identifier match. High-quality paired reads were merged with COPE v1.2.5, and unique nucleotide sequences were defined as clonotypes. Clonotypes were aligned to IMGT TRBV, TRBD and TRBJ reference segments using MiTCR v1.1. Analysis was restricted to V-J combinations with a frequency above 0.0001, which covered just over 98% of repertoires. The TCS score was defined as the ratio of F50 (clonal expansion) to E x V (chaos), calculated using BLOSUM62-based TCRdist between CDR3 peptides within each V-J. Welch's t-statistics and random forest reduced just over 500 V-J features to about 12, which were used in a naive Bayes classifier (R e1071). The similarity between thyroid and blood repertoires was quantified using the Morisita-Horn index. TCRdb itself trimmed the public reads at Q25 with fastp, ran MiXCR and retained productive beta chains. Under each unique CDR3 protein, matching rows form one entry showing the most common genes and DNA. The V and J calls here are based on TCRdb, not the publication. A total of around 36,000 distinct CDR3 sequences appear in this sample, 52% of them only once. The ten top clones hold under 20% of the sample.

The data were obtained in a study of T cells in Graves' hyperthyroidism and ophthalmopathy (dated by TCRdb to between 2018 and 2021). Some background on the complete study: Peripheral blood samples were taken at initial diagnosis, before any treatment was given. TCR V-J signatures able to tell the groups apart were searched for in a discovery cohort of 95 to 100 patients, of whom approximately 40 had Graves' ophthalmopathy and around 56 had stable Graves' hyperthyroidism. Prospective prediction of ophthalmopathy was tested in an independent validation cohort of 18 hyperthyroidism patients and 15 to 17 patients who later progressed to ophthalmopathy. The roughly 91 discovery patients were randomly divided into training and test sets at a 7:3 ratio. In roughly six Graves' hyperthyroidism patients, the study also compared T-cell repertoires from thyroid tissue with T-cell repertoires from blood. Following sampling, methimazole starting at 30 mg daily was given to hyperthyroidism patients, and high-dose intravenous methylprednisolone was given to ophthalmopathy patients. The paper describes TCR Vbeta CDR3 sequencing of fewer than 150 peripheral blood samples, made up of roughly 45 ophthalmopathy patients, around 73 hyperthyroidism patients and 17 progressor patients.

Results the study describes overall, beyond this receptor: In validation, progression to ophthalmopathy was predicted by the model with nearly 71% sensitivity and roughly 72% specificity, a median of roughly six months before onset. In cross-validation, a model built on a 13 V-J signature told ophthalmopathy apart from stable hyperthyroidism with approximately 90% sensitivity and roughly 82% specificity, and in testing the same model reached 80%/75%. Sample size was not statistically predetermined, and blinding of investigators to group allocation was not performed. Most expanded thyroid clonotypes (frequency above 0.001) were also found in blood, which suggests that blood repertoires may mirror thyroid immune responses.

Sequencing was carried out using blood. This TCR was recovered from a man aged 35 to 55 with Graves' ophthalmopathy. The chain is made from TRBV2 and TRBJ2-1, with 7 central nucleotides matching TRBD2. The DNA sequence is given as TGTGCCAGCCAAGCGGGAACCTCCTACAATGAGCAGTTCTTC. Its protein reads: CASQAGTSYNEQFF.